This T cell receptor (beta chain) originates from a study of T cells in Graves' hyperthyroidism and ophthalmopathy. In its sample, this clonotype was seen a few times. Its matching antigen is unknown. In germline, CDR1 is DFQATT, CDR2 SNEGSKA (reference sequence). The CDR3 length is 12 residues. Trimming shortened V by 4 bases and J by 3 bases, and 10 bases separated the two germline ends. Study observations and caveats: Ophthalmopathy was separated from stable hyperthyroidism by a 13 V-J model. Ophthalmopathy was predicted by the model a median of roughly 6.6 months ahead of onset.

TCR beta CDR3 regions were amplified from RNA. A set of HTBI primers served as the primers for a first-round RT-PCR of the TCR CDR3. TCRdb re-analysed the multiplex PCR reads in MiXCR, keeping a single row per CDR3 protein. Of approximately 24,000 distinct CDR3 sequences in the sample, about 49% were seen once. Sequencing was carried out using blood. The source is a woman aged 35 to 49 with Graves' hyperthyroidism that later progressed to Graves' ophthalmopathy. V usage is TRBV20-1 and J usage is TRBJ2-7; no reliable D call. CDR3 bases: TGCAGTGCTACCTCACAATTCTACGAGCAGTACTTC. It encodes CSATSQFYEQYF.